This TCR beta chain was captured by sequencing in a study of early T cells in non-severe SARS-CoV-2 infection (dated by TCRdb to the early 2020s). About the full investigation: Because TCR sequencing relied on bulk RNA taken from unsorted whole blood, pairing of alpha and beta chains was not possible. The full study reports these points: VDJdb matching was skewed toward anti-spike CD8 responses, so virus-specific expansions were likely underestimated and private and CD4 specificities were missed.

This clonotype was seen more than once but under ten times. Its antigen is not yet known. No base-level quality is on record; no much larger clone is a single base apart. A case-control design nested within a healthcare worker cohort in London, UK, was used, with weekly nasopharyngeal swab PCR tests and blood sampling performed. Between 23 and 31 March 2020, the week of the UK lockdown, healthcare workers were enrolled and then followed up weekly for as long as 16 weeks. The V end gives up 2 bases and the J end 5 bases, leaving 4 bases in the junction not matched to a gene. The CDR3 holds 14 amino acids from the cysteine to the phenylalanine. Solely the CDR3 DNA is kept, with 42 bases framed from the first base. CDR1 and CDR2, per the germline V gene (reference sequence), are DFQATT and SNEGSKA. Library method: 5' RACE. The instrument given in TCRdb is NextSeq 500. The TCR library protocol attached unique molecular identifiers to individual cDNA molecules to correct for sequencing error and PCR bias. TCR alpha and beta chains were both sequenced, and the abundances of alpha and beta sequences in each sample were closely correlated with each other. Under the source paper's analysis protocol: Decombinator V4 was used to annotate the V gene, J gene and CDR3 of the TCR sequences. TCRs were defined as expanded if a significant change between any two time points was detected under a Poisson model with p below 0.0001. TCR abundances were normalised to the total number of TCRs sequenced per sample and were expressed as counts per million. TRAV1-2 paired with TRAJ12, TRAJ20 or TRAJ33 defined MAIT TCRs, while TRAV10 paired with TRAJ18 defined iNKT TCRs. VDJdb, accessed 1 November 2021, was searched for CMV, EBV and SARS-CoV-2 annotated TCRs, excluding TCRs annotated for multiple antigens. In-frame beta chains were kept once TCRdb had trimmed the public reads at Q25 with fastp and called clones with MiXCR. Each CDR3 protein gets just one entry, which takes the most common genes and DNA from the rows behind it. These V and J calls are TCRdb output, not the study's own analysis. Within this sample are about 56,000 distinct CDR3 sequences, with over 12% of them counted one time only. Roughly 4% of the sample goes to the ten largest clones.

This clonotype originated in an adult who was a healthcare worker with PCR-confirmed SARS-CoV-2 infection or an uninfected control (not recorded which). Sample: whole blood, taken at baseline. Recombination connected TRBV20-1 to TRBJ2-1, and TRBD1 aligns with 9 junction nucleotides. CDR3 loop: CSARRDRVHNEQFF. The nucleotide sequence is TGCAGTGCTAGACGGGACAGGGTCCACAATGAGCAGTTCTTC.